The entry below describes one TCR beta chain. In germline, CDR1 is LGHDT, CDR2 YNNKEL (reference sequence). Trimming removed 0 bases at V and 3 bases at J, with 11 bases between. The CDR3 is made up of 15 amino acids. The data belong to a study of blood T cell repertoires in COVID-19. Across the whole study: Italy, Spain and the United States were the sources of the convalescent and acute COVID-19 samples. Sources were T cells, B-cell-depleted T cells, or PBMCs; the material itself was cDNA or gDNA.

Assay: immunoSEQ multiplex PCR; the TCRdb copy retains only in-frame clones and omits some. This sample has tens of thousands of clones, with about 87% found just once. Specimen: peripheral blood. This chain joins TRBV3-1 (or the pseudogene TRBV3-2) and TRBJ1-2; maybe TRBD1 (5 bases). This TCR was recovered from a human donor with active COVID-19. The donor label of this sample is uncertain. The DNA of the CDR3 is TGTGCCAGCAGCCAAGAGGGGCGAGTTGACTATGGCTACACCTTC. Amino acid sequence: CASSQEGRVDYGYTF.